Listed below are T cell receptor beta chains from one sample, sequenced in a study of T cell responses to AZD1222 COVID-19 vaccine. Sequencing used immunoSEQ multiplex PCR; TCRdb keeps in-frame clones, though not all of them. The sample holds 95,000 to 150,000 clones, around 85% seen once. The sample consisted of peripheral blood, taken on day 0 of AZD1222 vaccination. These receptor sequences come from an adult in good health. Both conserved end residues are part of each CDR3. The D gene is left open where the match is weak. Expanded clones get a size class; other rows say once, few or many, or leave the size out.

clone_size	v_call	j_call	d_call	cdr3_aa	cdr3_nt
.	TRBV24-1	TRBJ2-5	TRBD2	CATRASGVPGTQYF	TGTGCCACCAGGGCTAGCGGGGTTCCGGGGACCCAGTACTTC
.	TRBV5-4	TRBJ2-1	.	CASSPPKPPREQFF	TGTGCCAGCAGCCCCCCTAAGCCTCCTAGGGAGCAGTTCTTC
few	TRBV3-1/TRBV3-2	TRBJ1-2	.	CASSQEGRAYGYTF	TGTGCCAGCAGCCAAGAAGGCAGGGCCTATGGCTACACCTTC
.	TRBV30	TRBJ2-1	TRBD2	CAWSTSGRQSYNEQFF	TGTGCCTGGAGCACTAGCGGGAGGCAGTCCTACAATGAGCAGTTCTTC
once	TRBV7-2	TRBJ2-3	TRBD2	CASSFFNRGGNTDTQYF	TGTGCCAGCAGCTTCTTTAATCGGGGGGGCAACACAGATACGCAGTATTTT
.	TRBV24-1	TRBJ1-5	TRBD1	CATSDGQGGVQPQHF	TGTGCCACCAGTGATGGTCAGGGGGGCGTACAGCCCCAGCATTTT
.	TRBV25-1	TRBJ1-2	.	CASSAGVYGYTF	TGTGCCAGCAGTGCGGGGGTCTATGGCTACACCTTC
.	TRBV7-2	TRBJ2-2	TRBD1	CASSLAQGAGELFF	TGTGCCAGCAGCTTAGCACAGGGGGCCGGGGAGCTGTTTTTT
.	TRBV7-3	TRBJ2-3	TRBD2	CASSNRLAGLPDTQYF	TGTGCCAGCAGCAACAGACTAGCGGGACTCCCAGATACGCAGTATTTT
.	TRBV6-4	TRBJ2-3	TRBD2	CASSDLAGGNTDTQYF	TGTGCCAGCAGTGACCTAGCGGGAGGGAACACAGATACGCAGTATTTT
.	TRBV6-5	TRBJ1-4	.	CASSYGMGGNEKLFF	TGTGCCAGCAGTTACGGTATGGGAGGGAATGAAAAACTGTTTTTT
.	TRBV19	TRBJ2-7	TRBD1	CASSRDRADEQYF	TGTGCCAGTAGCCGGGACAGGGCCGACGAGCAGTACTTC
.	TRBV2	TRBJ1-1	TRBD1	CASTGTGNTEAFF	TGTGCCAGTACCGGGACAGGGAACACTGAAGCTTTCTTT
.	TRBV18	TRBJ1-2	TRBD1	CASSPGQGYGYTF	TGTGCCAGCTCACCCGGACAGGGCTATGGCTACACCTTC
.	TRBV6-6	TRBJ1-5	.	CASSRLNGGFNQPQHF	TGTGCCAGCAGTCGACTCAATGGGGGTTTCAATCAGCCCCAGCATTTT
.	TRBV10-3	TRBJ2-1	TRBD1	CAIRATGVWSNEQFF	TGTGCCATCAGAGCTACAGGGGTTTGGAGCAATGAGCAGTTCTTC
.	TRBV6-5	TRBJ1-2	TRBD1	CASSHQTGEYGYTF	TGTGCCAGCAGTCACCAAACAGGGGAGTATGGCTACACCTTC
.	TRBV4-3	TRBJ2-7	.	CASSQDLVADSYEQYF	TGCGCCAGCAGCCAAGATTTGGTAGCGGACTCCTACGAGCAGTACTTC
.	TRBV6-5	TRBJ1-1	TRBD1	CASSLRTGGNTEAFF	TGTGCCAGCAGCCTCAGGACAGGGGGAAACACTGAAGCTTTCTTT
.	TRBV10-1	TRBJ1-1	.	CASSVRTRDLNTEAFF	TGCGCCAGCAGTGTTCGGACAAGAGACCTGAACACTGAAGCTTTCTTT
.	TRBV30	TRBJ1-5	.	CAWTYSGQPQHF	TGTGCCTGGACTTACTCGGGGCAGCCCCAGCATTTT
.	TRBV30	TRBJ2-5	.	CAWRPWGRETQYF	TGTGCCTGGAGACCTTGGGGACGAGAGACCCAGTACTTC
.	TRBV30	TRBJ2-1	TRBD2	CAWSLGTSGIDEQFF	TGTGCCTGGAGTCTAGGGACTAGCGGGATCGATGAGCAGTTCTTC
.	TRBV18	TRBJ1-1	.	CASSPNRWNTEAFF	TGTGCCAGCTCACCAAATCGGTGGAACACTGAAGCTTTCTTT
.	TRBV27	TRBJ1-5	TRBD1	CASSFLGQFNQPQHF	TGTGCCAGCAGTTTCCTGGGACAGTTTAATCAGCCCCAGCATTTT
.	TRBV2	TRBJ1-5	.	CASSESILGPQHF	TGTGCCAGCAGTGAAAGCATCCTGGGGCCCCAGCATTTT
.	TRBV5-1	TRBJ1-3	TRBD1	CASSLQGAENTIYF	TGCGCCAGCAGCTTGCAGGGGGCGGAAAACACCATATATTTT
.	TRBV4-3	TRBJ2-7	.	CASSQDRGGSEQYF	TGCGCCAGCAGCCAAGATAGAGGAGGAAGCGAGCAGTACTTC
.	TRBV7-7	TRBJ2-1	.	CASSAAGLAPEQFF	TGTGCTAGCAGCGCCGCAGGGCTAGCTCCTGAGCAGTTCTTC
.	TRBV28	TRBJ2-7	TRBD1	CASSLTGGRYEQYF	TGTGCCAGCAGTTTAACAGGGGGCAGGTACGAGCAGTACTTC
.	TRBV30	TRBJ1-1	.	CAWRLGGSDTEAFF	TGTGCCTGGAGGTTAGGTGGGTCGGACACTGAAGCTTTCTTT
.	TRBV3-1/TRBV3-2	TRBJ2-5	.	CASSQVFGMGVQETQYF	TGTGCCAGCAGCCAAGTCTTCGGGATGGGAGTACAAGAGACCCAGTACTTC
once	TRBV7-8	TRBJ2-1	.	CASSLARGDYNEQFF	TGTGCCAGCAGCTTAGCGCGGGGCGATTACAATGAGCAGTTCTTC
few	TRBV5-1	TRBJ1-2	TRBD1	CASSVGTGQNYGYTF	TGCGCCAGCAGCGTCGGGACAGGACAGAACTATGGCTACACCTTC
once	TRBV5-1	TRBJ1-6	.	CASSLVVDRNSPLHF	TGCGCCAGCAGCTTGGTAGTGGACAGAAATTCACCCCTCCACTTT
.	TRBV19	TRBJ1-3	TRBD1	CASWTGGSGNTIYF	TGTGCCAGTTGGACAGGGGGCTCTGGAAACACCATATATTTT
.	TRBV27	TRBJ1-4	.	CASKEYLGEKLFF	TGTGCCAGCAAGGAGTACTTAGGTGAAAAACTGTTTTTT
.	TRBV6-6	TRBJ1-6	.	CASKQGLDSPLHF	TGTGCCAGCAAGCAGGGCCTGGATTCACCCCTCCACTTT
once	TRBV29-1	TRBJ2-5	TRBD1	CSVRTGFQETQYF	TGCAGCGTACGGACAGGTTTTCAGGAGACCCAGTACTTC
.	TRBV9	TRBJ2-3	.	CASSSGGVRADTQYF	TGTGCCAGCAGCTCCGGAGGGGTAAGGGCAGATACGCAGTATTTT
.	TRBV5-1	TRBJ2-7	TRBD2	CASSLGLGLVYEQYF	TGCGCCAGCAGCTTGGGGTTAGGACTAGTGTACGAGCAGTACTTC
.	TRBV7-3	TRBJ2-7	.	CASSLNGYEQYF	TGTGCCAGCAGCTTAAACGGCTACGAGCAGTACTTC
once	TRBV5-1	TRBJ2-1	TRBD2	CASSLMSGDNEQFF	TGCGCCAGCAGCTTGATGAGCGGGGACAATGAGCAGTTCTTC
.	TRBV18	TRBJ2-1	TRBD2	CASSRTSGGAYNEQFF	TGTGCCAGCTCACGGACTAGCGGGGGTGCCTACAATGAGCAGTTCTTC
.	TRBV3-1/TRBV3-2	TRBJ1-5	.	CASSQDSPQHF	TGTGCCAGCAGCCAAGATTCCCCCCAGCATTTT
few	TRBV11-3	TRBJ1-6	.	CASSLTSGDNSPLHF	TGTGCCAGCAGCTTAACATCAGGGGATAATTCACCCCTCCACTTT
.	TRBV13	TRBJ2-3	.	CASSSIQLWDTQYF	TGTGCCAGCAGCTCAATTCAATTGTGGGATACGCAGTATTTT
.	TRBV12-3/TRBV12-4	TRBJ2-7	.	CASSLLGGGEQYF	TGTGCCAGCAGTTTATTAGGGGGAGGCGAGCAGTACTTC
once	TRBV6-1	TRBJ1-2	TRBD1	CASSEAYGTGVVSYGYTF	TGTGCCAGCAGTGAAGCATACGGGACAGGGGTTGTGAGCTATGGCTACACCTTC
.	TRBV3-1/TRBV3-2	TRBJ2-7	TRBD2	CASSPPSSGTVSYEQYF	TGTGCCAGCAGCCCGCCCTCTAGCGGGACTGTGTCCTACGAGCAGTACTTC
.	TRBV11-3	TRBJ2-1	.	CASSLKEGSYNEQFF	TGTGCCAGCAGCCTGAAGGAAGGGTCCTACAATGAGCAGTTCTTC
.	TRBV5-1	TRBJ1-1	.	CASSLTGHTEAFF	TGCGCCAGCAGCTTGACGGGGCACACTGAAGCTTTCTTT
.	TRBV3-1/TRBV3-2	TRBJ2-1	TRBD2	CASSQELAVYNEQFF	TGTGCCAGCAGCCAAGAACTAGCGGTTTACAATGAGCAGTTCTTC
few	TRBV5-4	TRBJ1-3	TRBD1	CASSLAGGGNTIYF	TGTGCCAGCAGCTTGGCAGGGGGAGGAAACACCATATATTTT